This T cell receptor beta chain was observed in a study of blood T cell repertoires in COVID-19. Study information: T cells, B-cell-depleted T cells, or PBMCs supplied cDNA or gDNA.

Assay: immunoSEQ multiplex PCR; the TCRdb copy retains only in-frame clones and omits some. The data contain 250,000 to 350,000 clones, approximately 90% of them singletons. The CDR3 extends over 15 amino acids. CDR1 is MNHEY, CDR2 SVGAGI, per germline. J lost 0 bases, V lost 2 bases, and 3 bases had no gene match. In the case of this clone: This specimen includes other DNA sequences encoding the same CDR3.

This TCR came from a woman in her forties or fifties who had recovered from COVID-19. Sequencing was carried out using PBMCs or T cells enriched from blood (not recorded which). The V call is TRBV6-5, the J call TRBJ1-1; TRBD1 aligns across 7 bases. CDR3 region: CASSYPGQMNTEAFF. The CDR3 coding sequence is TGTGCCAGCAGTTACCCGGGACAGATGAACACTGAAGCTTTCTTT.